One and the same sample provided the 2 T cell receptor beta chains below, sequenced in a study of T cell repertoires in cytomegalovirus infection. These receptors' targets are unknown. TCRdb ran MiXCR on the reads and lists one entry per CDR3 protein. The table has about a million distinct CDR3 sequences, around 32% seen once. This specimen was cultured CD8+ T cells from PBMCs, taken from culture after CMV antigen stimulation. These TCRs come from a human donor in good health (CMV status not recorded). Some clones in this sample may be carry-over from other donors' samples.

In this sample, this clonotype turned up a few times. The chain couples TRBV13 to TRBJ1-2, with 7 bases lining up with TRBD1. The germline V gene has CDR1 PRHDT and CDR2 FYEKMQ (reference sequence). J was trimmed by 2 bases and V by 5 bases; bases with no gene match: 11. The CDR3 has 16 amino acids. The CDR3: CASSEGTAPNNYGYTF. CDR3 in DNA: TGTGCCAGCAGCGAAGGGACAGCTCCAAACAACTATGGCTACACCTTC. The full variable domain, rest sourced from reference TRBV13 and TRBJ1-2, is AAGVIQSPRHLIKEKRETATLKCYPIPRHDTVYWYQQGPGQDPQFLISFYEKMQSDKGSIPDRFSAQQFSDYHSELNMSSLELGDSALYFCASSEGTAPNNYGYTFGSGTRLTVV.

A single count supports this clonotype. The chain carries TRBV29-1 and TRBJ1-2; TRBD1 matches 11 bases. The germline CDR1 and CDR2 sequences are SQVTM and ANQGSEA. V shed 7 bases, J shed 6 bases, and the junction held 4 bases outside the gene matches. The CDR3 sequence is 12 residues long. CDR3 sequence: CSAWTGGHGYTF. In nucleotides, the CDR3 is TGCAGCGCTTGGACAGGGGGCCATGGCTACACCTTC.